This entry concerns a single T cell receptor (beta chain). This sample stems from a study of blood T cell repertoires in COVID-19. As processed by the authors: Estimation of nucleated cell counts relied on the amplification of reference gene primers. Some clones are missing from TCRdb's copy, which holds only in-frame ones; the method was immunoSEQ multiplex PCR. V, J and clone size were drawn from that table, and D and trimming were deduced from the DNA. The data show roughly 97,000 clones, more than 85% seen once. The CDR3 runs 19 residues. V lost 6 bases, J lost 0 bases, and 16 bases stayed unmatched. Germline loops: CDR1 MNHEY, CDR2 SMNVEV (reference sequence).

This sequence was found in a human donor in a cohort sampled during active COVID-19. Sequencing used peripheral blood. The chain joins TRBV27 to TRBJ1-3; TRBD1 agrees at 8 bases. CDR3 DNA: TGTGCCAGCAGCCGAAGGCCGACAGGGGCTATCTTCTCTGGAAACACCATATATTTT. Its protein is CASSRRPTGAIFSGNTIYF.